These 7 T cell receptor beta chains were all obtained from the same sample, sequenced in a study of blood T cell repertoires in COVID-19. Profiled with immunoSEQ multiplex PCR; TCRdb holds only in-frame clones, not every one. The data hold over 150,000 clones, with about 78% observed a single time. Sequencing was done on a sample of PBMCs or T cells enriched from blood (not recorded which). Every receptor here comes from a woman between 50 and 59 years old who had recovered from COVID-19.

This clone was seen only a few times. This chain joins TRBV6-5 and TRBJ2-1, with no clear D. V lost 6 bases, J lost 0 bases, and 12 bases lay in between. CDR3 size: 15 residues. CDR1 is MNHEY, CDR2 SVGAGI, per germline. The CDR3 region has the DNA TGTGCCAGCAGCCCAGACACGAGCTCCTACAATGAGCAGTTCTTC. It translates to CASSPDTSSYNEQFF.

CDR3 nucleotide sequence: TGTGCCAGCAGAACAGGAAATAATTCACCCCTCCACTTT. Translation gives CASRTGNNSPLHF. V and J are TRBV6-6 and TRBJ1-6; D may be TRBD1 (5 bases). V was pared by 6 bases and J by 5 bases, with 8 bases between. This CDR3 has 13 residues. Germline loops: CDR1 MNHNY, CDR2 SVGAGI (reference sequence).

V usage is TRBV6-6 and J usage is TRBJ2-3; the match to TRBD1 covers 11 bases. Germline-derived CDR1 and CDR2 are MNHNY and SVGAGI (reference sequence). With V trimmed by 6 bases and J by 6 bases, 8 bases remained unmatched. This CDR3 region has 15 residues. CDR3 in amino acids: CASRTRTGGLDTQYF. CDR3 sequence (DNA): TGTGCCAGCAGAACGAGGACAGGGGGCTTGGATACGCAGTATTTT.

The chain combines TRBV3-1 (or the pseudogene TRBV3-2) with TRBJ1-3; 9 bases are a match to TRBD1. Germline V gene sequence: CDR1 LGHDT, CDR2 YNNKEL (reference sequence). The CDR3 loop spans 15 amino acids. With 5 bases clipped from V and 8 bases from J, the junction kept 10 bases outside the gene matches. For the CDR3, the DNA is TGTGCCAGCAGCGCAGGGACAGGGAAGAGGGACACCATATATTTT. Its protein is CASSAGTGKRDTIYF.

V usage is TRBV3-1 (or the pseudogene TRBV3-2) and J usage is TRBJ2-5, with 8 bases lining up with TRBD2. With V trimmed by 1 base and J by 4 bases, 8 bases remained unmatched. This CDR3 comprises 16 residues. Germline V gene data show CDR1 as LGHDT and CDR2 as YNNKEL (reference sequence). CDR3 in amino acids: CASSQGGRLAGETQYF. CDR3 nucleotide sequence: TGTGCCAGCAGCCAAGGGGGAAGGCTAGCGGGAGAGACCCAGTACTTC.

The V and J genes are TRBV19 and TRBJ2-7; a possible D gene is TRBD1 (6 bases). Germline CDR1 reads LNHDA; CDR2 reads SQIVND (reference sequence). V lost 3 bases to trimming and J lost 2 bases, with 11 bases between them. The CDR3 has 14 amino acids. This CDR3 is CASSIGQGTYEQYF. CDR3 bases: TGTGCCAGTAGTATTGGGCAGGGGACCTACGAGCAGTACTTC. The whole variable domain, remainder taken from reference TRBV19 and TRBJ2-7, is DGGITQSPKYLFRKEGQNVTLSCEQNLNHDAMYWYRQDPGQGLRLIYYSQIVNDFQKGDIAEGYSVSREKKESFPLTVTSAQKNPTAFYLCASSIGQGTYEQYFGPGTRLTVT.

The CDR3 DNA reads TGTGCCAGCAGGCCGACAGGGCTGACGGAGACCCAGTACTTC. It translates to CASRPTGLTETQYF. This rearrangement joins TRBV28 to TRBJ2-5; 7 bases line up with TRBD1. The length of the CDR3 is 14 residues. Germline V CDR1 and CDR2: MDHEN, SYDVKM. Unmatched junction bases numbered 9, after V lost 6 bases and J lost 5 bases. Together with reference TRBV28 and TRBJ2-5, the CDR3 gives the full variable domain: DVKVTQSSRYLVKRTGEKVFLECVQDMDHENMFWYRQDPGLGLRLIYFSYDVKMKEKGDIPEGYSVSREKKERFSLILESASTNQTSMYLCASRPTGLTETQYFGPGTRLLVL.